This is a list of T cell receptor beta chains from one sample in a study of radiotherapy plus CTLA-4 blockade in lung cancer. Generated by immunoSEQ multiplex PCR, the TCRdb table keeps only in-frame clones and is missing some. Here the sample spans roughly 120,000 clones, roughly four fifths being singletons. The sample was peripheral blood, taken from a patient treated with radiotherapy plus ipilimumab. The receptors were gathered from a human donor with non-small cell lung cancer that progressed on radiotherapy plus ipilimumab. Some clones in this sample may be carry-over from other donors' samples. Each CDR3 is given with its conserved first and last residue. Each record gives: V gene, J gene, D gene, clone size, CDR3 protein, CDR3 DNA. The D gene is left open where the match is weak. Clone size is given for some rows only: seen once, a few or many times, or a class if the clone is expanded.

V: TRBV4-2; J: TRBJ1-2; D: TRBD1; size: -; CDR3: CASSQPTQGGNGYTF; DNA: TGTGCCAGCAGCCAACCTACACAGGGGGGGAATGGCTACACCTTC
V: TRBV6-4; J: TRBJ2-2; D: -; size: once; CDR3: CASSEGSSGELFF; DNA: TGTGCCAGCAGTGAGGGGTCTTCCGGGGAGCTGTTTTTT
V: TRBV29-1; J: TRBJ1-1; D: -; size: -; CDR3: CSVFGDLNTEAFF; DNA: TGCAGCGTTTTTGGGGATCTGAACACTGAAGCTTTCTTT
V: TRBV11-2; J: TRBJ1-5; D: -; size: -; CDR3: CASSLRSLHNQPQHF; DNA: TGTGCCAGCAGCTTACGGTCCCTACACAATCAGCCCCAGCATTTT
V: TRBV19; J: TRBJ1-6; D: TRBD1; size: -; CDR3: CASSTQGTSNSPLHF; DNA: TGTGCCAGTAGTACACAGGGGACCTCGAATTCACCCCTCCACTTT
V: TRBV7-9; J: TRBJ2-4; D: -; size: -; CDR3: CASSANEGGRWDIQYF; DNA: TGTGCCAGCAGCGCCAACGAGGGGGGGCGTTGGGACATTCAGTACTTC
V: TRBV7-9; J: TRBJ1-5; D: -; size: -; CDR3: CASSSTGTFNTYSNQPQHF; DNA: TGTGCCAGCAGCTCTACCGGGACTTTCAATACGTATAGCAATCAGCCCCAGCATTTT
V: TRBV2; J: TRBJ1-3; D: TRBD1; size: -; CDR3: CASTLDRGGGNTIYF; DNA: TGTGCCAGCACCTTGGACAGGGGGGGTGGAAACACCATATATTTT
V: TRBV4-3; J: TRBJ2-2; D: -; size: -; CDR3: CASSQQTGGSNTGELFF; DNA: TGCGCCAGCAGCCAACAAACCGGGGGATCGAACACCGGGGAGCTGTTTTTT
V: TRBV2; J: TRBJ1-6; D: TRBD1; size: few; CDR3: CASSGATGGISPLHF; DNA: TGTGCCAGCAGTGGAGCAACAGGGGGGATTTCACCCCTCCACTTT
V: TRBV28; J: TRBJ1-6; D: TRBD1; size: -; CDR3: CASSPGQENSPLHF; DNA: TGTGCCAGCAGCCCGGGACAGGAGAATTCACCCCTCCACTTT
V: TRBV25-1; J: TRBJ2-5; D: -; size: -; CDR3: CASSEYRGAGETQYF; DNA: TGTGCCAGCAGTGAATATCGGGGGGCGGGGGAGACCCAGTACTTC
V: TRBV28; J: TRBJ1-1; D: -; size: -; CDR3: CASSPVGAEAFF; DNA: TGTGCCAGCAGCCCCGTGGGGGCTGAAGCTTTCTTT
V: TRBV7-9; J: TRBJ1-6; D: -; size: -; CDR3: CASSLTGSGNSPLHF; DNA: TGTGCCAGCAGCTTGACAGGCTCGGGTAATTCACCCCTCCACTTT
V: TRBV5-1; J: TRBJ1-3; D: -; size: -; CDR3: CASSLVGLPGNTIYF; DNA: TGCGCCAGCAGCTTGGTGGGATTACCCGGAAACACCATATATTTT
V: TRBV11-3; J: TRBJ2-3; D: TRBD1; size: -; CDR3: CASSPRTGGFADTQYF; DNA: TGTGCCAGCAGCCCTCGGACAGGGGGCTTCGCAGATACGCAGTATTTT
V: TRBV2; J: TRBJ2-2; D: TRBD1; size: once; CDR3: CASRGQGETGELFF; DNA: TGTGCCAGTAGGGGACAGGGGGAGACCGGGGAGCTGTTTTTT
V: TRBV2; J: TRBJ2-1; D: TRBD2; size: -; CDR3: CASRTQTSGGANEQFF; DNA: TGTGCCAGCAGGACCCAGACTAGCGGGGGGGCGAATGAGCAGTTCTTC
V: TRBV7-8; J: TRBJ2-3; D: -; size: once; CDR3: CASSLDPSDTQYF; DNA: TGTGCCAGCAGCCTCGATCCCTCGGATACGCAGTATTTT
V: TRBV9; J: TRBJ1-3; D: -; size: -; CDR3: CASSVGVSGNTIYF; DNA: TGTGCCAGCAGCGTTGGGGTCTCTGGAAACACCATATATTTT
V: TRBV7-8; J: TRBJ1-1; D: -; size: -; CDR3: CASSLYGGAFF; DNA: TGTGCCAGCAGCCTTTATGGCGGAGCTTTCTTT
V: TRBV5-6; J: TRBJ1-6; D: -; size: -; CDR3: CASSPVPDLSSYNSPLHF; DNA: TGTGCCAGCAGCCCGGTTCCCGACCTGAGCTCCTATAATTCACCCCTCCACTTT
V: TRBV4-2; J: TRBJ2-3; D: -; size: few; CDR3: CASSPAAVGSTDTQYF; DNA: TGTGCCAGCAGCCCCGCGGCAGTCGGAAGCACAGATACGCAGTATTTT
V: TRBV25-1; J: TRBJ1-2; D: TRBD1; size: -; CDR3: CASSPTGTGRYGYTF; DNA: TGTGCCAGCAGCCCTACCGGGACAGGACGCTATGGCTACACCTTC
V: TRBV7-2; J: TRBJ2-5; D: -; size: -; CDR3: CASSPRGIQETQYF; DNA: TGTGCCAGCAGCCCCCGGGGCATCCAAGAGACCCAGTACTTC
V: TRBV4-3; J: TRBJ2-3; D: -; size: -; CDR3: CASSTRGGADTQYF; DNA: TGCGCCAGCAGTACTCGGGGCGGTGCAGATACGCAGTATTTT
V: TRBV7-9; J: TRBJ2-3; D: TRBD2; size: -; CDR3: CASSFTSGGGDTQYF; DNA: TGTGCCAGCAGCTTCACTAGCGGGGGGGGAGATACGCAGTATTTT
V: TRBV5-1; J: TRBJ2-7; D: TRBD1; size: -; CDR3: CASSSQGQGVDEQYF; DNA: TGCGCCAGCAGCTCTCAGGGACAGGGGGTCGACGAGCAGTACTTC
V: TRBV15; J: TRBJ2-1; D: TRBD2; size: -; CDR3: CATSRGGGGNEQFF; DNA: TGTGCCACCAGCAGAGGCGGGGGAGGTAATGAGCAGTTCTTC
V: TRBV19; J: TRBJ1-2; D: -; size: -; CDR3: CASSIYGSGNYGYTF; DNA: TGTGCCAGTAGTATCTACGGGTCGGGGAACTATGGCTACACCTTC
V: TRBV11-1; J: TRBJ1-2; D: TRBD1; size: -; CDR3: CASSTYRGGSVGNGYTF; DNA: TGTGCCAGCAGCACATACAGGGGGGGAAGCGTCGGCAATGGCTACACCTTC
V: TRBV7-2; J: TRBJ2-7; D: TRBD2; size: once; CDR3: CASSLSSGVYEQYF; DNA: TGTGCCAGCAGCTTATCTAGCGGGGTGTACGAGCAGTACTTC
V: TRBV19; J: TRBJ1-1; D: -; size: -; CDR3: CASSARGYAEAFF; DNA: TGTGCCAGTAGTGCCAGAGGGTACGCTGAAGCTTTCTTT
V: TRBV5-1; J: TRBJ1-2; D: -; size: -; CDR3: CASRGTGYGYTF; DNA: TGCGCCAGCAGGGGGACGGGCTATGGCTACACCTTC
V: TRBV6-6; J: TRBJ2-1; D: -; size: once; CDR3: CASSYSEGINEQFF; DNA: TGTGCCAGCAGTTACTCTGAGGGTATCAATGAGCAGTTCTTC
V: TRBV7-3; J: TRBJ1-1; D: TRBD1; size: -; CDR3: CASSLQGVGTEAFF; DNA: TGTGCCAGCAGCTTACAGGGGGTGGGCACTGAAGCTTTCTTT
V: TRBV6-5; J: TRBJ1-5; D: -; size: -; CDR3: CASSRPQGNGQPQHF; DNA: TGTGCCAGCAGTCGCCCTCAGGGGAACGGTCAGCCCCAGCATTTT
V: TRBV14; J: TRBJ2-7; D: -; size: -; CDR3: CASSQTDGYEQYF; DNA: TGTGCCAGCAGCCAGACTGACGGCTACGAGCAGTACTTC
V: TRBV5-5; J: TRBJ1-5; D: -; size: -; CDR3: CASSLQGSEQPQHF; DNA: TGTGCCAGCAGCTTACAAGGTTCTGAACAGCCCCAGCATTTT
V: TRBV6-5; J: TRBJ2-2; D: -; size: -; CDR3: CATRIRTGELFF; DNA: TGTGCCACCCGGATCCGGACCGGGGAGCTGTTTTTT
V: TRBV28; J: TRBJ1-5; D: TRBD1; size: -; CDR3: CASSWTGGYNQPQHF; DNA: TGTGCCAGCAGTTGGACAGGGGGCTACAATCAGCCCCAGCATTTT
V: TRBV11-1; J: TRBJ1-1; D: -; size: -; CDR3: CASSTVLSRKAFF; DNA: TGTGCCAGCTCGACAGTTCTTTCACGGAAAGCTTTCTTT
V: TRBV28; J: TRBJ1-1; D: -; size: -; CDR3: CASSYRRTEAFF; DNA: TGTGCCAGCAGTTATCGGCGCACTGAAGCTTTCTTT
V: TRBV29-1; J: TRBJ1-1; D: -; size: -; CDR3: CSVGPHRTENMNTEAFF; DNA: TGCAGCGTTGGCCCCCACCGGACGGAAAACATGAACACTGAAGCTTTCTTT
V: TRBV7-8; J: TRBJ2-7; D: -; size: -; CDR3: CASRKQGGENEQYF; DNA: TGTGCCAGCAGGAAACAGGGTGGGGAAAACGAGCAGTACTTC
V: TRBV5-4; J: TRBJ1-1; D: -; size: few; CDR3: CASRPDPNTEAFF; DNA: TGTGCCAGCAGACCCGATCCCAACACTGAAGCTTTCTTT
V: TRBV27; J: TRBJ1-5; D: -; size: -; CDR3: CASSSGNQPQHF; DNA: TGTGCCAGCAGTTCTGGCAATCAGCCCCAGCATTTT
V: TRBV13; J: TRBJ2-5; D: -; size: -; CDR3: CASSPRTVLGETQYF; DNA: TGTGCCAGCAGCCCGAGGACAGTCCTTGGGGAGACCCAGTACTTC
V: TRBV30; J: TRBJ1-2; D: -; size: -; CDR3: CAWKRGGLNFYAPYGYTF; DNA: TGTGCCTGGAAGAGGGGCGGACTAAACTTTTATGCTCCTTATGGCTACACCTTC
V: TRBV19; J: TRBJ2-5; D: TRBD1; size: -; CDR3: CASNRGRGETQYF; DNA: TGTGCCAGTAATAGGGGGCGCGGGGAGACCCAGTACTTC
V: TRBV6-1; J: TRBJ2-5; D: TRBD1; size: -; CDR3: CASNRQGGLKTQYF; DNA: TGTGCCAGCAATCGACAGGGTGGTCTAAAGACCCAGTACTTC
V: TRBV5-1; J: TRBJ2-3; D: TRBD2; size: few; CDR3: CASSFGNSGGSSTDTQYF; DNA: TGCGCCAGCAGCTTTGGTAATAGCGGGGGGTCCAGCACAGATACGCAGTATTTT
V: TRBV29-1; J: TRBJ1-1; D: -; size: -; CDR3: CSVRLRNTEAFF; DNA: TGCAGCGTTAGACTCCGGAACACTGAAGCTTTCTTT